A selection of T cell receptor beta chains follows, all from one sample in a study. A single record per CDR3 protein comes from TCRdb applying MiXCR to the 5' RACE reads. The profile shows just under 65,000 distinct CDR3 sequences, approximately 22% of them singletons. Sequencing was performed on memory CD4+ T cells sorted from a lymph node. These receptors were obtained from a female donor with breast cancer. CDR3s include the opening cysteine and the closing phenylalanine or tryptophan. The D gene is left open where the match is weak. Some rows mark clone size as missing; the rest say once, few, many or name a class of expanded clone.

clone_size,cdr3_length,d_call,v_call,j_call,cdr3_nt,cdr3_aa
NA,16,NA,TRBV12-5,TRBJ2-3,TGTGCTAGTGGTTACCCCACAGAGGGACACACAGATACGCAGTATTTT,CASGYPTEGHTDTQYF
few,15,TRBD1,TRBV5-1,TRBJ2-3,TGCGCCAGCAGCTTGGGGGGACAGGACACAGATACGCAGTATTTT,CASSLGGQDTDTQYF
NA,20,TRBD2,TRBV24-1,TRBJ2-1,TGTGCCACCAGTGACCCTCGACTAGCGGGAGTACGCTTGGGGAACAATGAGCAGTTCTTC,CATSDPRLAGVRLGNNEQFF
few,17,NA,TRBV10-3,TRBJ1-3,TGTGCCATCAGTGAGTCGACCTCGAGGGGTCCGGAGAACACCATATATTTT,CAISESTSRGPENTIYF
NA,11,NA,TRBV6-1,TRBJ2-5,TGTGCCAGCAGTCGTCGGGTGACCCAGTACTTC,CASSRRVTQYF
many,15,NA,TRBV5-1,TRBJ2-1,TGCGCCAGCAGCCCCGGGGGGCCCTCCTACAATGAGCAGTTCTTC,CASSPGGPSYNEQFF
few,12,NA,TRBV7-2,TRBJ2-1,TGTGCCAGCAGCTCACTGGGGTTTGAGCAGTTCTTC,CASSSLGFEQFF
NA,16,TRBD1,TRBV5-1,TRBJ2-5,TGCGCCAGCAGCTTGGTGGGACAGGGACGGCCAGGGGCCCAGTACTTC,CASSLVGQGRPGAQYF
many,14,NA,TRBV6-5,TRBJ2-7,TGTGCCAGCAGTTATAAACCAGGGGCCTACGAGCAGTACTTC,CASSYKPGAYEQYF
NA,12,NA,TRBV14,TRBJ2-1,TGTGCCAGCAGCCAAGGGCGATATGAGCAGTTCTTC,CASSQGRYEQFF
once,14,NA,TRBV3-1,TRBJ1-1,TGTGCCAGCAGCCAAGTGTTGAAGAACACTGAAGCTTTCTTT,CASSQVLKNTEAFF
NA,14,NA,TRBV29-1,TRBJ1-2,TGCAGCGTTGAAGATCAAGGGAGCGTACGGGGCTACACCTTC,CSVEDQGSVRGYTF
few,15,TRBD2,TRBV5-1,TRBJ2-5,TGCGCCAGCAGCTTCACCGGGACTAGTGAAGAGACCCAGTACTTC,CASSFTGTSEETQYF
NA,12,NA,TRBV7-6,TRBJ2-1,TGTGCCAGCAGCGGCGGTTACAATGAGCAGTTCTTC,CASSGGYNEQFF
few,17,NA,TRBV7-8,TRBJ2-3,TGTGCCAGCAGCTTAGCGCCTAAGCAAGCTAACACAGATACGCAGTATTTT,CASSLAPKQANTDTQYF
NA,12,NA,TRBV7-2,TRBJ2-5,TGTGCCAGCAGCCCGGCCGGAGAGACCCAGTACTTC,CASSPAGETQYF
once,12,NA,TRBV6-1,TRBJ1-5,TGTGCCAGCAGTGTCAGTGATCAGCCCCAGCATTTT,CASSVSDQPQHF
few,12,NA,TRBV24-1,TRBJ2-7,TGTGCCACCAGTGACAGGGGGGACGAGCAGTACTTC,CATSDRGDEQYF
many,13,NA,TRBV7-2,TRBJ1-4,TGTGCCAGCAGCTTTTACCTGTCGGAAAAACTGTTTTTT,CASSFYLSEKLFF
NA,16,NA,TRBV12-3/TRBV12-4,TRBJ2-1,TGTGCCAGCAGCCCAGAGGCTACCCTTATCTACAATGAGCAGTGCTTC,CASSPEATLIYNEQCF
NA,12,NA,TRBV7-9,TRBJ2-3,TGTGCCAGCAGCACCGACAGGGATACGCAGTATTTT,CASSTDRDTQYF
few,15,TRBD1,TRBV6-1,TRBJ1-5,TGTGCCAGCACCCGAATGGGACAGGGAAATCAGCCCCAGCATTTT,CASTRMGQGNQPQHF
NA,14,NA,TRBV10-3,TRBJ1-5,TGTGCCATCAGTGATAGTAAAGGTGACCAGCCCCAGCATTTT,CAISDSKGDQPQHF
few,18,TRBD2,TRBV20-1,TRBJ2-3,TGCAGTGCTAGAGATTTCAGGGCGGGAGCCGGTCCCCCAGATACGCAGTATTTT,CSARDFRAGAGPPDTQYF
NA,14,NA,TRBV5-1,TRBJ2-7,TGCGCCAGCAGCGCCCAGTCTAGTGCCCACGAGCAGTACTTC,CASSAQSSAHEQYF
NA,18,TRBD2,TRBV12-3/TRBV12-4,TRBJ2-3,TGTGCCAGCAGTGCTAACGGGAGGGCCGATTTAGTGACAGATACGCAGTATTTT,CASSANGRADLVTDTQYF
NA,16,TRBD2,TRBV5-1,TRBJ2-3,TGCGCCAGCAGCTCCAAGTCGGTGGGGGGGACCGATACGCAGTATTTT,CASSSKSVGGTDTQYF
few,13,TRBD1,TRBV5-1,TRBJ1-2,TGCGCCAGCAGCTTGGCAGGGGGCGCGAGCTACACCTTC,CASSLAGGASYTF